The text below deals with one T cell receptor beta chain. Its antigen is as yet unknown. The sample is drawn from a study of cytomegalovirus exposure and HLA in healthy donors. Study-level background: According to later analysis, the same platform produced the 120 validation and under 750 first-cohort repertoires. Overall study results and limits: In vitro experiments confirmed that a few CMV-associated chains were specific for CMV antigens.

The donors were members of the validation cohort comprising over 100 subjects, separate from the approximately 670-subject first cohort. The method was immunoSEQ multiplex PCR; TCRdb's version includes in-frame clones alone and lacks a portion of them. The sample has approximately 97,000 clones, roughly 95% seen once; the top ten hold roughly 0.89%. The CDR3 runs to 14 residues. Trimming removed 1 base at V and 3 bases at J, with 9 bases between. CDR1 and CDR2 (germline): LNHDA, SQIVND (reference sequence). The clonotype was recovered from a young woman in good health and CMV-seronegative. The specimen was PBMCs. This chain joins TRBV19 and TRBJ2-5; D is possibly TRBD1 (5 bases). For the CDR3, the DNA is TGTGCCAGTAGTATAGGGGGCAAGAAAGAGACCCAGTACTTC. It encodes CASSIGGKKETQYF.